Shown below are 32 T cell receptor beta chains from a single sample sequenced in a study of blood T cell repertoires in COVID-19. Assay used: immunoSEQ multiplex PCR; TCRdb lists only in-frame clones, some missing. Here the sample spans around 72,000 clones, roughly 87% being singletons. The material sequenced was peripheral blood. The origin of the receptors is a man in his fifties or sixties with acute or convalescent COVID-19.

This sequence joins TRBV6-5 and TRBJ2-5, with TRBD2 identical over 11 bases. The trim removed 2 bases at V and 2 bases at J, leaving 4 bases unmatched. Germline CDR1 and CDR2: MNHEY and SVGAGI. The CDR3 spans 16 residues. The CDR3 coding sequence is TGTGCCAGCAGTTACCCCGGGACTAGCGGACAAGAGACCCAGTACTTC. Its protein is CASSYPGTSGQETQYF.

The chain joins TRBV19 to TRBJ2-1, with 7 bases fitting TRBD1. With V trimmed by 9 bases and J by 5 bases, 7 bases remained unmatched. CDR1 and CDR2 from the germline V gene are LNHDA and SQIVND (reference sequence). The CDR3 totals 13 residues. The CDR3 region has the DNA TGTGCCAGCTGGGACAGAAAAAACAATGAGCAGTTCTTC. Protein product: CASWDRKNNEQFF.

V is TRBV7-2 and J is TRBJ1-1; no definite D call. Trimming removed 5 bases from V and 0 bases from J, with 16 bases in between. CDR1 is SGHTA and CDR2 is FQGNSA in the germline V gene. This CDR3 spans 16 amino acids. Here the CDR3 reads CASSAKGGVMNTEAFF. The CDR3 DNA sequence: TGTGCCAGCAGCGCCAAGGGAGGAGTCATGAACACTGAAGCTTTCTTT.

The rearrangement uses TRBV4-1 and TRBJ2-7; 8 bases align to TRBD2. J gave up 0 bases and V 3 bases, and 1 base lay outside the gene matches. Germline CDR1 and CDR2: MGHRA and YSYEKL. CDR3 length: 14 amino acids. The CDR3 nucleotides read TGCGCCAGCAGCCAGGGGACTAGCTCCTACGAGCAGTACTTC. Translation: CASSQGTSSYEQYF.

This clone was seen more than once but under ten times. The rearrangement uses TRBV6-1 and TRBJ1-3; tentatively, D is TRBD1 (6 bases). Trimming took off 2 bases at V and 4 bases at J, with 9 bases between the two ends. The CDR3 runs 14 residues. Germline CDR1 and CDR2: MNHNS and SASEGT. CDR3 coding DNA: TGTGCCAGCAGTGAAAGGACAGTAGGAAACACCATATATTTT. This sequence encodes CASSERTVGNTIYF.

V gene TRBV7-6 combines with J gene TRBJ1-6; D unresolved. V shed 6 bases and J shed 0 bases, with 6 bases lying between them. This CDR3 is 14 amino acids long. Germline V gives CDR1 SGHVS, CDR2 FNYEAQ. Written as DNA, the CDR3 is TGTGCCAGCAGACCGAGCTCCTATAATTCACCCCTCCACTTT. This codes for CASRPSSYNSPLHF.

The CDR3, as DNA: TGTGCCAGTACCACCCGGGGGGTTCAGCCCCAGCATTTT. Its protein is CASTTRGVQPQHF. The V and J genes are TRBV19 and TRBJ1-5; D might be TRBD1 (5 bases). The CDR3 contains 13 residues. Germline CDR1 and CDR2: LNHDA and SQIVND (reference sequence). Trimming cost V 7 bases and J 6 bases, with 13 bases left between them. The entire variable domain, with the rest obtained from reference TRBV19 and TRBJ1-5, is as follows: DGGITQSPKYLFRKEGQNVTLSCEQNLNHDAMYWYRQDPGQGLRLIYYSQIVNDFQKGDIAEGYSVSREKKESFPLTVTSAQKNPTAFYLCASTTRGVQPQHFGDGTRLSIL.

The chain carries TRBV29-1 and TRBJ2-2; D is possibly TRBD2 (5 bases). The CDR3 extends over 14 amino acids. V was cut by 0 bases and J by 7 bases, with 12 bases left in between. CDR1 is SQVTM, CDR2 ANQGSEA, per germline. The CDR3 reads CSVEDRWRVGELFF. CDR3 DNA sequence: TGCAGCGTTGAAGATAGGTGGCGGGTCGGGGAGCTGTTTTTT.

The chain joins TRBV6-5 to TRBJ1-2; TRBD1 matches 12 bases. J gave up 4 bases and V 6 bases, and 6 bases lay outside the gene matches. The CDR3 contains 15 residues. CDR1 and CDR2 from the germline V gene are MNHEY and SVGAGI. The CDR3, as DNA: TGTGCCAGCAGAGGGACAGGGGGCGATGTCTATGGCTACACCTTC. As protein: CASRGTGGDVYGYTF.

This clone showed up just once. The J gene is TRBJ2-5, the V gene TRBV4-2; D is uncertain. CDR1 and CDR2 (germline): LGHNA, YNFKEQ. V gave up 0 bases and J gave up 2 bases, with 10 bases separating them. The CDR3 runs to 15 residues. The CDR3 DNA follows: TGTGCCAGCAGCCAAGATCTAACGGTTCAAGAGACCCAGTACTTC. Translating gives CASSQDLTVQETQYF.

The gene calls are TRBV6-5 and TRBJ2-7; 8 positions match TRBD2. Germline CDR1 and CDR2: MNHEY and SVGAGI. There are 13 residues in the CDR3. The V and J ends lost 4 bases and 3 bases, in that order; junction bases with no gene match: 2. CDR3 DNA: TGTGCCAGCAGTTCCGCGGGGGGCTACGAGCAGTACTTC. Encoded protein: CASSSAGGYEQYF.

The chain carries TRBV24-1 and TRBJ1-1; TRBD1 is a possible D gene (5 bases). The CDR3 runs to 15 residues. The germline gives CDR1 KGHDR, CDR2 SFDVKD. V was shortened by 0 bases and J by 4 bases, with 11 bases between the two germline ends. The CDR3 here is CATSDLAGSLTEAFF. CDR3 DNA: TGTGCCACCAGTGATTTGGCAGGGTCACTCACTGAAGCTTTCTTT.

This clone appeared a few times. V and J are TRBV4-1 and TRBJ2-2; 8 bases map to TRBD1. V shed 1 base, J shed 0 bases, and the junction held 13 bases outside the gene matches. Germline CDR1 reads MGHRA; CDR2 reads YSYEKL. The CDR3 is 20 residues long. CDR3 sequence: CASSQVSGQGLVANTGELFF. In DNA form, the CDR3 reads TGCGCCAGCAGCCAAGTTTCCGGACAGGGCCTTGTTGCGAACACCGGGGAGCTGTTTTTT.

The chain employs TRBV5-1 and TRBJ1-1; 8 bases fit TRBD1. V lost 0 bases to trimming and J lost 4 bases; unmatched junction nucleotides: 8. The germline CDR1 and CDR2 sequences are SGHRS and YFSETQ. This CDR3 contains 16 residues. Written as DNA, the CDR3 is TGCGCCAGCAGCTTGGCCTGGACAGGGACTACCACTGAAGCTTTCTTT. Its protein product is CASSLAWTGTTTEAFF. Full variable domain (missing parts from reference TRBV5-1 and TRBJ1-1): KAGVTQTPRYLIKTRGQQVTLSCSPISGHRSVSWYQQTPGQGLQFLFEYFSETQRNKGNFPGRFSGRQFSNSRSEMNVSTLELGDSALYLCASSLAWTGTTTEAFFGQGTRLTVV.

The J gene is TRBJ2-3, the V gene TRBV28, with 7 bases matching TRBD1. The CDR3 length is 15 residues. Germline V lookup: CDR1 MDHEN, CDR2 SYDVKM. J gave up 5 bases and V 3 bases, and 8 bases lay outside the gene matches. The CDR3 DNA follows: TGTGCCAGCAGTTTTGAGGGGGCTGCGAGAGATACGCAGTATTTT. Translating gives CASSFEGAARDTQYF.

The chain uses TRBV30 and TRBJ2-7, with D tentatively TRBD1 (6 bases). Trimming removed 5 bases from V and 0 bases from J, with 8 bases in between. CDR1 GTSNPN and CDR2 SVGIG come from the germline V gene (reference sequence). This CDR3 is built from 12 residues. The CDR3 sequence is CAWDRSSYEQYF. The DNA of the CDR3 is TGTGCCTGGGACAGGAGCTCCTACGAGCAGTACTTC. Using reference TRBV30 and TRBJ2-7 for the parts outside the CDR3, the full variable domain is SQTIHQWPATLVQPVGSPLSLECTVEGTSNPNLYWYRQAAGRGLQLLFYSVGIGQISSEVPQNLSASRPQDRQFILSSKKLLLSDSGFYLCAWDRSSYEQYFGPGTRLTVT.

CDR3: CASSPNRVETQYF. The CDR3, as DNA: TGTGCCAGCTCACCGAACCGGGTTGAGACCCAGTACTTC. The chain uses TRBV18 and TRBJ2-5; D is unresolved. The CDR3 loop spans 13 amino acids. The V gene lost 3 bases and the J gene lost 5 bases, with 10 bases spanning the gap. CDR1 KGHSH and CDR2 LQKENI come from the germline V gene.

The chain joins TRBV6-5 to TRBJ2-1; TRBD2 aligns across 11 bases. Germline loops: CDR1 MNHEY, CDR2 SVGAGI. V trimming: 2 bases; J trimming: 7 bases; junction bases outside the gene matches: 7. This CDR3 has 16 amino acids. The CDR3 loop is CASSYEGSGGENEQFF. In nucleotides, the CDR3 is TGTGCCAGCAGTTACGAGGGTAGCGGGGGGGAGAATGAGCAGTTCTTC.

The J gene is TRBJ2-1, the V gene TRBV6-1; 8 bases are a match to TRBD2. This CDR3 is 14 amino acids long. The trim removed 0 bases at V and 7 bases at J, leaving 2 bases unmatched. Germline V gene data show CDR1 as MNHNS and CDR2 as SASEGT. The CDR3 DNA sequence: TGTGCCAGCAGTGAAGCTAGCGGGGTAAATGAGCAGTTCTTC. Translating gives CASSEASGVNEQFF.

This chain links TRBV5-6 with TRBJ2-7; D perhaps matches TRBD2 (7 bases). Germline loops: CDR1 SGHDT, CDR2 YYEEEE. Trimming removed 4 bases at V and 0 bases at J, with 17 bases between. The CDR3 contains 16 residues. CDR3 residues: CASSGGGRAISYEQYF. CDR3 nucleotide sequence: TGTGCCAGCAGCGGGGGGGGCAGAGCTATCTCCTACGAGCAGTACTTC. Using reference TRBV5-6 and TRBJ2-7 for the parts outside the CDR3, the full variable domain is DAGVTQSPTHLIKTRGQQVTLRCSPKSGHDTVSWYQQALGQGPQFIFQYYEEEERQRGNFPDRFSGHQFPNYSSELNVNALLLGDSALYLCASSGGGRAISYEQYFGPGTRLTVT.

This chain links TRBV7-9 with TRBJ2-5; no reliable D call. Between the trimmed V and J ends, which lost 5 bases and 1 base, there was a span of 8 bases. Germline loops: CDR1 SEHNR, CDR2 FQNEAQ (reference sequence). CDR3 length: 13 amino acids. The CDR3 nucleotides read TGTGCCAGCAGCCGAACTATCCAAGAGACCCAGTACTTC. It specifies CASSRTIQETQYF.

V gene TRBV25-1 combines with J gene TRBJ1-1; maybe TRBD1 (5 bases). This CDR3 is 16 amino acids long. With 2 bases removed from V and 4 bases from J, the gap between germline ends came to 17 bases. Germline V lookup: CDR1 MGHDK, CDR2 SYGVNS. The CDR3 reads CASSERVAGGSTEAFF. The CDR3 bases are TGTGCCAGCAGTGAAAGAGTGGCGGGGGGAAGCACTGAAGCTTTCTTT. The full variable domain, its missing parts supplied by reference TRBV25-1 and TRBJ1-1, is EADIYQTPRYLVIGTGKKITLECSQTMGHDKMYWYQQDPGMELHLIHYSYGVNSTEKGDLSSESTVSRIRTEHFPLTLESARPSHTSQYLCASSERVAGGSTEAFFGQGTRLTVV.

The chain combines TRBV4-1 with TRBJ1-5; a possible D gene is TRBD1 (6 bases). Trimming took 4 bases from V and 2 from J, leaving 15 bases between them. Germline-derived CDR1 and CDR2 are MGHRA and YSYEKL. This CDR3 has 16 residues. For the CDR3, the DNA is TGCGCCAGCAGCCCCACCAGGGGCGATGGCAATCAGCCCCAGCATTTT. Its translation: CASSPTRGDGNQPQHF.

The chain recombines TRBV10-3 with TRBJ1-1; TRBD1 is a possible D gene (6 bases). The V and J ends lost 11 bases and 3 bases respectively, with 13 bases between them. Per the germline V gene, CDR1 is ENHRY and CDR2 is SYGVKD. The CDR3 contains 12 residues. The CDR3 sequence: CAVADSYTEAFF. The CDR3 nucleotides are TGTGCCGTCGCGGACAGTTACACTGAAGCTTTCTTT.

The chain recombines TRBV14 with TRBJ2-2; D gene unclear. Trimming took 4 bases from V and 8 from J, leaving 11 bases between them. Looked up from germline, CDR1 is SGHDN and CDR2 is FVKESK. The CDR3 is 13 residues long. The CDR3 is CASSPGLYGELFF. The CDR3 region has the DNA TGTGCCAGCAGCCCGGGTCTCTATGGGGAGCTGTTTTTT.

The rearrangement links TRBV9 to TRBJ1-3; D is unclear. There are 15 residues in the CDR3. Trimming stripped 0 bases from V and 0 bases from J, with 7 bases between. The germline V gene has CDR1 SGDLS and CDR2 YYNGEE. The CDR3 sequence is CASSVVGSSGNTIYF. CDR3 DNA sequence: TGTGCCAGCAGCGTAGTGGGGAGCTCTGGAAACACCATATATTTT.

V usage is TRBV24-1 and J usage is TRBJ2-3; 8 bases fit TRBD1. Germline V lookup: CDR1 KGHDR, CDR2 SFDVKD. The CDR3 extends over 13 amino acids. J gave up 10 bases and V 5 bases, and 7 bases lay outside the gene matches. CDR3 DNA sequence: TGTGCCACCAGTGCCGCCGGACAGGGAGCGCAGTATTTT. This codes for CATSAAGQGAQYF.

This chain links TRBV7-2 with TRBJ2-3, with a possible D match to TRBD2 (6 bases). The CDR3 is 14 residues long. Germline V gene lookup returns CDR1 SGHTA and CDR2 FQGNSA. With 6 bases removed from V and 3 bases from J, the gap between germline ends came to 13 bases. CDR3 residues: CASSKGGGTDTQYF. CDR3 in DNA: TGTGCCAGCAGTAAGGGAGGTGGGACAGATACGCAGTATTTT.

CDR3: CSVVGQGRTKETQYF. The CDR3 DNA reads TGCAGCGTTGTGGGACAGGGACGGACCAAAGAGACCCAGTACTTC. The genes are TRBV29-1 and TRBJ2-5, with 9 bases lining up with TRBD1. V gave up 4 bases and J gave up 3 bases; unmatched junction bases: 9. CDR3 size: 15 residues. CDR1 and CDR2 (germline): SQVTM, ANQGSEA. Based on the CDR3 plus reference TRBV29-1 and TRBJ2-5, the full variable domain is SAVISQKPSRDICQRGTSLTIQCQVDSQVTMMFWYRQQPGQSLTLIATANQGSEATYESGFVIDKFPISRPNLTFSTLTVSNMSPEDSSIYLCSVVGQGRTKETQYFGPGTRLLVL.

The CDR3, as DNA: TGTGCCAGCAGCCGTCAGGGGAAAAAGGAGGAGACCCAGTACTTC. This codes for CASSRQGKKEETQYF. The rearrangement links TRBV7-7 to TRBJ2-5; D perhaps matches TRBD1 (6 bases). Germline V gene sequence: CDR1 SSHAT, CDR2 FNYEAQ (reference sequence). CDR3 length: 15 residues. Trimming took off 5 bases at V and 5 bases at J, with 18 bases between the two ends.

The gene calls are TRBV30 and TRBJ1-4, with 8 bases fitting TRBD1. The CDR3 covers 14 residues. Trimming took 3 bases from V and 7 from J; bases not matched to a gene: 7. Germline V gene data show CDR1 as GTSNPN and CDR2 as SVGIG (reference sequence). CDR3 amino acids: CAWSPGQGVEKLFF. The CDR3 DNA is TGTGCCTGGAGCCCCGGACAGGGTGTTGAAAAACTGTTTTTT.

This clone was counted a single time. J is TRBJ2-5 and V is TRBV5-4; the D gene is possibly TRBD2 (7 bases). CDR3 size: 17 residues. The V gene lost 4 bases and the J gene lost 4 bases, with 23 bases spanning the gap. Germline CDR1 SGHNT, CDR2 YYREEE (reference sequence). As DNA, the CDR3 is TGTGCCAGCAGCCGCCCGGGCCTGCGGGGGCCGTCAGAGACCCAGTACTTC. Translation gives CASSRPGLRGPSETQYF.